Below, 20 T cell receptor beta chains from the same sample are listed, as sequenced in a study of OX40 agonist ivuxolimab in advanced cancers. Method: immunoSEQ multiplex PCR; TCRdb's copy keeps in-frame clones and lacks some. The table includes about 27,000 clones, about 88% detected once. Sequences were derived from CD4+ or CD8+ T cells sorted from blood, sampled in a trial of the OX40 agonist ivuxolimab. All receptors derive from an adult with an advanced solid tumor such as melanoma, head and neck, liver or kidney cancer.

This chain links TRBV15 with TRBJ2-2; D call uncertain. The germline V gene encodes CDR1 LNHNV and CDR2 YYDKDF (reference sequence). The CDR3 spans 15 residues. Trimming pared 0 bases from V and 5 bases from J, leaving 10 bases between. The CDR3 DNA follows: TGTGCCACCAGCAGAGATCTGGGGTCTACCGGGGAGCTGTTTTTT. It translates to CATSRDLGSTGELFF.

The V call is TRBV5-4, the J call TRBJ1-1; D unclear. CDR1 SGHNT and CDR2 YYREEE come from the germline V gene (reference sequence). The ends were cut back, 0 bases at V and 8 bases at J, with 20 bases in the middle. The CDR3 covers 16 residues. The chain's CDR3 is CASSLAITQKGMEAFF. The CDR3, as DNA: TGTGCCAGCAGCTTGGCCATTACACAGAAAGGAATGGAAGCTTTCTTT.

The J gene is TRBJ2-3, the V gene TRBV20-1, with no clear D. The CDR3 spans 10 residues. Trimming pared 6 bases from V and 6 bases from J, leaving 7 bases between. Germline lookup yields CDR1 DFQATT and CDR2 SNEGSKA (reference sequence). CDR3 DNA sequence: TGCAGTGCAAACATGGATACGCAGTATTTT. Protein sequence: CSANMDTQYF.

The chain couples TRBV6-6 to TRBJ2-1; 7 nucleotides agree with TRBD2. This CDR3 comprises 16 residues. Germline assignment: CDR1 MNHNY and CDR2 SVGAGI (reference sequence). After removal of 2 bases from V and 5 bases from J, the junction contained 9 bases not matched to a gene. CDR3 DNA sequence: TGTGCCAGCAGTTACCTGGGGCTAGCGGATGACAATGAGCAGTTCTTC. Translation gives CASSYLGLADDNEQFF.

This chain's CDR3 is CASSLGGALNTEAFF. The CDR3 DNA reads TGTGCCAGCAGCCTAGGAGGGGCATTGAACACTGAAGCTTTCTTT. The gene calls are TRBV11-1 and TRBJ1-1, with a tentative D call TRBD1 (5 bases). Trimming took 5 bases from V and 0 from J, leaving 13 bases between them. Germline loops: CDR1 SGHAT, CDR2 FQDESV (reference sequence). The CDR3 is 15 residues long.

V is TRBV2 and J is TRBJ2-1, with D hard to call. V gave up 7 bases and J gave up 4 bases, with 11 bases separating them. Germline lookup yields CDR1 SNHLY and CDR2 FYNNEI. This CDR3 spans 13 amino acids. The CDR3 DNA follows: TGTGCCAGCACCTATACCTCTTACAATGAGCAGTTCTTC. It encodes CASTYTSYNEQFF.

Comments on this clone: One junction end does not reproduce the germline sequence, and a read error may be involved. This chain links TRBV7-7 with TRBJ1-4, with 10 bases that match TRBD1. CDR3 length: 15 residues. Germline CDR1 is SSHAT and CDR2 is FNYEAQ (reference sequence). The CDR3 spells CASSVGTGVGEKLFF. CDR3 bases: TGTGCTAGCAGCGTGGGGACAGGGGTTGGAGAAAAACTGTTTTTT.

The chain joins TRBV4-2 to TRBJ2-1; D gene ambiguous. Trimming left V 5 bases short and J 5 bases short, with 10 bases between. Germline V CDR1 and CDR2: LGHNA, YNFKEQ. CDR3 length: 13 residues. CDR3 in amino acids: CASSFFGNNEQFF. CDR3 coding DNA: TGTGCCAGCAGCTTCTTTGGAAACAATGAGCAGTTCTTC.

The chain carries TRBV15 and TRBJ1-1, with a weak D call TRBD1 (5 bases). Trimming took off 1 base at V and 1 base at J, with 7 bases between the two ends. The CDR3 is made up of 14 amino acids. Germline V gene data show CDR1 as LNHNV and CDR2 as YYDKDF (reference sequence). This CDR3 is CATSRVRENTEAFF. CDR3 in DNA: TGTGCCACCAGCAGAGTCAGGGAGAACACTGAAGCTTTCTTT. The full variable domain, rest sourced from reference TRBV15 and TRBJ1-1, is DAMVIQNPRYQVTQFGKPVTLSCSQTLNHNVMYWYQQKSSQAPKLLFHYYDKDFNNEADTPDNFQSRRPNTSFCFLDIRSPGLGDTAMYLCATSRVRENTEAFFGQGTRLTVV.

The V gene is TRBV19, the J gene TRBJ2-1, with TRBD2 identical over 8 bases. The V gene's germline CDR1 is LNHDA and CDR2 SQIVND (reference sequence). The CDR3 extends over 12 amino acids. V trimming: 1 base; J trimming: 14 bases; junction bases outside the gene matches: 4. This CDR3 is CASSIGAGVEFF. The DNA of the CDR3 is TGTGCCAGTAGTATAGGAGCGGGAGTCGAGTTCTTC.

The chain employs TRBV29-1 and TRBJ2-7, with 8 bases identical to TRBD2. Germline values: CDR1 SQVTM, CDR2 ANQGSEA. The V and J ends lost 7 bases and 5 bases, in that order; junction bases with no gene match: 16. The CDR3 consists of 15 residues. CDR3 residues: CSAIHPGTRPNEQYF. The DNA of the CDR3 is TGCAGCGCTATACACCCCGGGACTAGGCCCAACGAGCAGTACTTC.

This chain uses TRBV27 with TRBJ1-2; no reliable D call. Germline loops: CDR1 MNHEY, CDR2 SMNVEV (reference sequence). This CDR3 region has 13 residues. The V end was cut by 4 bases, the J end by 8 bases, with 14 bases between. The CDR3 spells CASSYIGVGGYTF. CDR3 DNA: TGTGCCAGCAGTTACATCGGGGTGGGAGGCTACACCTTC.

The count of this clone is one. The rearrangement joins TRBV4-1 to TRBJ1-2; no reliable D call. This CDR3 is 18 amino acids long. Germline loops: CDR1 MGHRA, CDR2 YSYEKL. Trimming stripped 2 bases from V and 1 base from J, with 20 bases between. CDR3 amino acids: CASSQYGGAAPLNYGYTF. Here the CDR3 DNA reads TGCGCCAGCAGCCAATATGGAGGTGCGGCGCCGCTTAACTATGGCTACACCTTC.

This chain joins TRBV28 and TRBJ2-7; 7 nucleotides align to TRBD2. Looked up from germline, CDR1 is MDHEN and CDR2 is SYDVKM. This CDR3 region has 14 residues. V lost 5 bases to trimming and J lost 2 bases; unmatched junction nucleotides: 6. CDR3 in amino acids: CASSIKRDPYEQYF. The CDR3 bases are TGTGCCAGCAGTATAAAGCGGGACCCCTACGAGCAGTACTTC.

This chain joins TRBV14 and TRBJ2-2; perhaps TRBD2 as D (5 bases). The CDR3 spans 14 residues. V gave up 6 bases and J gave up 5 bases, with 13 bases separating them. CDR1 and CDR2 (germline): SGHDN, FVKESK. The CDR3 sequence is CASSHGGRTGELFF. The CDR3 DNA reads TGTGCCAGCAGTCACGGCGGGCGGACCGGGGAGCTGTTTTTT.

The CDR3 sequence: CASSLSPGGGMNTEAFF. CDR3 nucleotides: TGTGCCAGCAGCCTCTCCCCGGGAGGGGGCATGAACACTGAAGCTTTCTTT. The chain uses TRBV9 and TRBJ1-1; 7 bases match TRBD1. There are 17 residues in the CDR3. V lost 4 bases to trimming and J lost 0 bases; unmatched junction nucleotides: 12. Germline CDR1 and CDR2: SGDLS and YYNGEE.

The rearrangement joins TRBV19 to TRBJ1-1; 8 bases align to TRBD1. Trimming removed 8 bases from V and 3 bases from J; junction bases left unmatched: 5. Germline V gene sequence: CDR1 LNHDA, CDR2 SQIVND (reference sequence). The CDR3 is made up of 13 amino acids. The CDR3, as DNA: TGTGCCAGTGCTGACAGGGGATACACTGAAGCTTTCTTT. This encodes CASADRGYTEAFF.

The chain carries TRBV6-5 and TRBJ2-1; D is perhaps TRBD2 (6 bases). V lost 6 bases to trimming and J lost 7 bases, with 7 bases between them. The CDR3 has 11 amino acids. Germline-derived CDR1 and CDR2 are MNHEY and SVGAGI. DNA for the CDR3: TGTGCCAGCAGCGGAGGGAATGAGCAGTTCTTC. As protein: CASSGGNEQFF.

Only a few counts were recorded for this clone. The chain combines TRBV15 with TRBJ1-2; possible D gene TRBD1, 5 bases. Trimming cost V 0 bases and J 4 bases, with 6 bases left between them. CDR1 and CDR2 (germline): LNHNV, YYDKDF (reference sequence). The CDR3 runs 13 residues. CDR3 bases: TGTGCCACCAGCAGAGAGGGGGGCTATGGCTACACCTTC. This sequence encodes CATSREGGYGYTF.

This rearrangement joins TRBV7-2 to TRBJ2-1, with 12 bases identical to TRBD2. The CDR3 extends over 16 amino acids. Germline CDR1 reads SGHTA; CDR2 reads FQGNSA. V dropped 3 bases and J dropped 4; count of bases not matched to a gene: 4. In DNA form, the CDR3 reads TGTGCCAGCAGCTTGGAAGGACTAGCGGGGTACAATGAGCAGTTCTTC. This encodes CASSLEGLAGYNEQFF.